Listed below are T cell receptor beta chains from one sample, sequenced in a study of early stage breast cancer tumors. The method was immunoSEQ multiplex PCR; TCRdb's version includes in-frame clones alone and lacks a portion of them. The sample records roughly 20,000 clones, 83% being singletons. Sequences were obtained from blood. The receptor set was obtained from a person aged 70 to 85 with breast cancer. CDR3s include the opening cysteine and the closing phenylalanine or tryptophan. The D gene is left open where the match is weak. The listing skips clone size in some rows; elsewhere it reads once, few, many or a size class.

TRBV6-5	TRBJ2-7	-	TRBD2	TGTGCCAGCGGGTCTGCGGGGGGGCGGGAGGAGCAGTACTTC	CASGSAGGREEQYF
TRBV19	TRBJ2-1	-	-	TGTGCCAGTACACCTAGTTCGGGGAATGAGCAGTTCTTC	CASTPSSGNEQFF
TRBV7-9	TRBJ1-2	-	TRBD1	TGTGCCAGCAGACACGACAGGGGGCCTGGCTACACCTTC	CASRHDRGPGYTF
TRBV19	TRBJ2-1	-	-	TGTGCCAGTAGTGGTGTACGGACAACTCCCACCAGTGAGCAGTTCTTC	CASSGVRTTPTSEQFF
TRBV29-1	TRBJ2-1	-	-	TGCAGCGTTAGTTCTAGCGCAAACAATGAGCAGTTCTTC	CSVSSSANNEQFF
TRBV6-1	TRBJ2-1	few	TRBD2	TGTGCCAGCAGGACGGGACTAGCGGTGAATGAGCAGTTCTTC	CASRTGLAVNEQFF
TRBV6-8	TRBJ2-7	-	TRBD2	TGTGCCAGCACCCCTAGCGGCGATACCTACGAGCAGTACTTC	CASTPSGDTYEQYF
TRBV11-2	TRBJ2-3	-	-	TGTGCCAGCAGCTTATTTGACTCTGAGGGTACGCAGTATTTT	CASSLFDSEGTQYF
TRBV7-2	TRBJ2-5	-	-	TGTGCCAGCAGCGGGGGGATACAAGAGACCCAGTACTTC	CASSGGIQETQYF
TRBV9	TRBJ2-5	-	-	TGTGCCAGCAGCTCCCGGACTCTTCCCCAAGAGACCCAGTACTTC	CASSSRTLPQETQYF
TRBV5-6	TRBJ1-3	-	-	TGTGCCAGCAGCTTGGGCGGGGTTAGAGACCCTGGAAACACCATATATTTT	CASSLGGVRDPGNTIYF
TRBV6-6	TRBJ2-2	-	TRBD1	TGTGCCAGCAGGGACAGGGGCACCGGGGAGCTGTTTTTT	CASRDRGTGELFF
TRBV7-3	TRBJ2-7	-	-	TGTGCCAGCAGCCCCGACAGGTTCTCCTACGAGCAGTACTTC	CASSPDRFSYEQYF
TRBV9	TRBJ1-4	-	TRBD1	TGTGCCAGCAGCGTAGGAGACAGGGCCTCTAATGAAAAACTGTTTTTT	CASSVGDRASNEKLFF
TRBV7-2	TRBJ2-2	-	-	TGTGCCAGCAGCTTAGCCCCTCGGAGTCGGGGGACCGGGGAGCTGTTTTTT	CASSLAPRSRGTGELFF
TRBV7-2	TRBJ2-2	-	-	TGTGCCAGCAGCAAGGGGCCTGGCCTGGCCGGGGAGCTGTTTTTT	CASSKGPGLAGELFF
TRBV10-3	TRBJ2-1	-	-	TGTGCCATCGGGGAAGGAGGAGGGGCAGGCAATGAGCAGTTCTTC	CAIGEGGGAGNEQFF
TRBV21-1	TRBJ2-7	-	-	TGTGCCAGCAGCAAAGCGCTGGGGAGGACAGGCTACGAGCAGTACTTC	CASSKALGRTGYEQYF
TRBV7-6	TRBJ2-1	-	-	TGTGCCAGCAGCTCGACAGTGAATGAGCAGTTCTTC	CASSSTVNEQFF
TRBV5-1	TRBJ2-1	-	-	TGCGCCAGCAGCTCCTCAGGGCGTTCTGAGCAGTTCTTC	CASSSSGRSEQFF
TRBV6-1	TRBJ1-3	few	-	TGTGCCAGCAGTGAAAGCGGGGGAAACACCATATATTTT	CASSESGGNTIYF
TRBV7-2	TRBJ1-1	-	TRBD1	TGTGCCAGCAGCTTAACAGGGGGGGGCACTGAAGCTTTCTTT	CASSLTGGGTEAFF
TRBV5-1	TRBJ2-7	once	-	TGCGCCAGCAGCCCGGACGGCAGGGGCTCCTACGAGCAGTACTTC	CASSPDGRGSYEQYF
TRBV16	TRBJ1-3	-	-	TGTGCCAGCAGCCACCAAACCCGGGGGACGAGCTCTGGAAACACCATATATTTT	CASSHQTRGTSSGNTIYF
TRBV28	TRBJ2-2	-	-	TGTGCCAGCAGTTTCCCCGAGGGGGCCGGGGAGCTGTTTTTT	CASSFPEGAGELFF
TRBV5-4	TRBJ1-2	-	TRBD1	TGTGCCAGCAGCCCCACAGGGGGCAACTATGGCTACACCTTC	CASSPTGGNYGYTF
TRBV7-6	TRBJ2-2	-	-	TGTGCCAGCAGCCCTATCAACACCGGGGAGCTGTTTTTT	CASSPINTGELFF
TRBV18	TRBJ2-2	-	TRBD1	TGTGCCAGCTCTCGGACAGGGGGCTTCACCGGGGAGCTGTTTTTT	CASSRTGGFTGELFF